A selection of T cell receptor beta chains follows, all from one sample in a study of technical replicates of blood from several donors. The table came from immunoSEQ multiplex PCR; TCRdb's copy has only in-frame clones and leaves some out. The sample includes under 80,000 clones, around 97% seen only once; the top ten take approximately 0.2%. Sequenced sample: T cells isolated from PBMCs. These receptors came from a human donor in good health. Both conserved end residues are part of each CDR3. The D gene is left open where the match is weak. Clone size is given for some rows only: seen once, a few or many times, or a class if the clone is expanded.

clone size	J gene	D gene	CDR3 length	V gene	CDR3 protein	CDR3 DNA
NA	TRBJ2-7	TRBD2	17	TRBV11-2	CASSPLPGLASKDEQYF	TGTGCCAGCAGCCCCCTGCCCGGACTAGCGAGTAAAGACGAGCAGTACTTC
NA	TRBJ2-7	TRBD1	15	TRBV7-3	CASSPSGTGLNKQYF	TGTGCCAGCAGCCCATCCGGGACAGGGCTAAATAAGCAGTACTTC
once	TRBJ1-5	NA	14	TRBV4-1	CASSLGEVNQPQHF	TGCGCCAGCAGCCTCGGCGAGGTGAATCAGCCCCAGCATTTT
NA	TRBJ2-3	TRBD2	15	TRBV5-1	CASSYSGGPTDTQYF	TGCGCCAGCAGTTATAGCGGGGGCCCCACAGATACGCAGTATTTT
NA	TRBJ1-6	TRBD1	15	TRBV11-3	CASSLRGQNNSPLHF	TGTGCCAGCAGCTTACGGGGACAGAATAATTCACCCCTCCACTTT
NA	TRBJ2-2	NA	16	TRBV9	CASSVAAATNTGELFF	TGTGCCAGCAGCGTAGCAGCGGCTACGAACACCGGGGAGCTGTTTTTT
NA	TRBJ2-1	NA	13	TRBV28	CASSLLWEYEQFF	TGTGCCAGCAGTTTATTATGGGAGTATGAGCAGTTCTTC
NA	TRBJ2-1	TRBD1	16	TRBV7-9	CASSLKGQGTYNEQFF	TGTGCCAGCAGCTTAAAAGGACAGGGCACCTACAATGAGCAGTTCTTC
once	TRBJ2-5	NA	16	TRBV7-3	CASSSGELSRRETQYF	TGTGCCAGCAGCTCTGGGGAGCTTTCTAGGCGGGAGACCCAGTACTTC
NA	TRBJ2-1	NA	16	TRBV5-4	CASSLVDFRSYNEQFF	TGTGCCAGCAGCTTGGTCGACTTTCGCTCCTACAATGAGCAGTTCTTC
NA	TRBJ1-5	TRBD1	15	TRBV4-1	CASSQDRQGTQPQHF	TGCGCCAGCAGCCAAGATCGACAGGGAACTCAGCCCCAGCATTTT
once	TRBJ1-1	NA	14	TRBV7-9	CASSLGSGSLEAFF	TGTGCCAGCAGCTTAGGGTCCGGGAGCCTTGAAGCTTTCTTT
NA	TRBJ2-3	NA	16	TRBV28	CASSHGRDTYTDTQYF	TGTGCCAGCAGCCATGGCCGGGACACCTACACAGATACGCAGTATTTT
NA	TRBJ2-4	NA	16	TRBV7-9	CASCRYTPGDKNIQYF	TGTGCCAGCTGCCGATATACGCCAGGGGACAAAAACATTCAGTACTTC
NA	TRBJ2-7	TRBD2	16	TRBV4-1	CASSQILGDYPYEQYF	TGCGCCAGCAGCCAAATTTTGGGGGACTACCCTTACGAGCAGTACTTC
NA	TRBJ1-1	NA	14	TRBV7-9	CASSPGTANTEAFF	TGTGCCAGCAGCCCCGGTACAGCGAACACTGAAGCTTTCTTT
NA	TRBJ1-4	NA	13	TRBV19	CASSGGQHEKLFF	TGTGCCAGTAGTGGCGGACAGCATGAAAAACTGTTTTTT
NA	TRBJ1-4	NA	15	TRBV6-1	CASIYQGSVGEKLFF	TGTGCCAGTATATATCAGGGCTCGGTAGGAGAAAAACTGTTTTTT
NA	TRBJ2-1	NA	15	TRBV6-5	CASSYLRSAYNEQFF	TGTGCCAGCAGCTATCTCAGGTCTGCCTACAATGAGCAGTTCTTC
NA	TRBJ2-7	TRBD1	16	TRBV27	CASSLSGQGNSYEQYF	TGTGCCAGCAGTCTATCGGGACAGGGCAACTCCTACGAGCAGTACTTC
NA	TRBJ2-1	TRBD2	16	TRBV30	CAWSVRSRTSSNEQFF	TGTGCCTGGAGTGTACGTAGTAGGACTAGCTCCAATGAGCAGTTCTTC
NA	TRBJ1-2	TRBD1	18	TRBV10-3	CAISESQGQGPPNYGYTF	TGTGCCATCAGTGAGTCCCAGGGACAGGGGCCCCCTAACTATGGCTACACCTTC
NA	TRBJ2-7	TRBD2	14	TRBV5-1	CASGSSGRGYEQYF	TGCGCCAGCGGGTCTAGCGGGAGGGGATACGAGCAGTACTTC
NA	TRBJ2-6	TRBD1	16	TRBV19	CASRQGATAGANVLTF	TGTGCCAGTAGGCAGGGGGCAACGGCTGGGGCCAACGTCCTGACTTTC
NA	TRBJ2-1	TRBD2	17	TRBV6-1	CASSEVAGGSSYNEQFF	TGTGCCAGCAGTGAAGTAGCGGGGGGGTCCTCCTACAATGAGCAGTTCTTC
NA	TRBJ2-5	TRBD1	16	TRBV28	CASSPSAGQGLETQYF	TGTGCCAGCAGTCCCTCGGCGGGACAGGGGCTAGAGACCCAGTACTTC
NA	TRBJ2-7	TRBD2	17	TRBV9	CASSVGTSGKYSYEQYF	TGTGCCAGCAGCGTAGGGACTAGCGGGAAGTACTCCTACGAGCAGTACTTC
NA	TRBJ2-1	NA	12	TRBV12-5	CASGLRGNEQFF	TGTGCTAGTGGTTTGCGGGGGAATGAGCAGTTCTTC
NA	TRBJ1-1	NA	16	TRBV7-9	CASSITGRQQNTEAFF	TGTGCCAGCAGCATCACAGGGAGACAGCAGAACACTGAAGCTTTCTTT
NA	TRBJ2-3	NA	11	TRBV5-1	CASSVSGTQYF	TGCGCCAGCAGCGTATCCGGTACGCAGTATTTT
NA	TRBJ2-3	TRBD2	15	TRBV11-2	CASRQPGLAGNTQYF	TGTGCCAGCAGGCAGCCGGGACTAGCGGGTAATACGCAGTATTTT
NA	TRBJ2-5	TRBD1	16	TRBV7-9	CASSLIPGGLEETQYF	TGTGCCAGCAGCTTAATCCCAGGGGGCCTAGAAGAGACCCAGTACTTC
NA	TRBJ1-1	NA	16	TRBV18	CASSPPNPGENTEAFF	TGTGCCAGCTCACCACCGAATCCAGGGGAGAACACTGAAGCTTTCTTT
NA	TRBJ2-7	TRBD1	14	TRBV7-9	CASSPGTGFYEQYF	TGTGCCAGCAGCCCCGGGACAGGGTTCTACGAGCAGTACTTC
NA	TRBJ1-5	NA	16	TRBV5-5	CASSPRPDSYNQPQHF	TGTGCCAGCAGCCCTCGACCGGACTCTTACAATCAGCCCCAGCATTTT
NA	TRBJ2-2	NA	16	TRBV7-3	CASSPSYRGGTGELFF	TGTGCCAGCAGCCCCTCTTACAGGGGAGGCACCGGGGAGCTGTTTTTT
NA	TRBJ2-4	NA	14	TRBV5-1	CASSLDRDWDIQYF	TGCGCCAGCAGCTTGGACCGGGACTGGGACATTCAGTACTTC
NA	TRBJ1-2	TRBD1	17	TRBV27	CASRGWDSSGMSGGYTF	TGTGCCAGCAGGGGATGGGACAGCTCTGGAATGTCGGGTGGCTACACCTTC
NA	TRBJ2-4	TRBD2	16	TRBV23-1	CASSRRGVAAKNIQYF	TGCGCCAGCAGTCGCCGGGGGGTCGCAGCCAAAAACATTCAGTACTTC
NA	TRBJ2-1	TRBD1	16	TRBV28	CASSPQTGGPYNEQFF	TGTGCCAGCAGTCCGCAAACAGGGGGTCCCTACAATGAGCAGTTCTTC
NA	TRBJ1-2	NA	12	TRBV28	CASRRDEGGYTF	TGTGCCAGCAGGCGAGACGAGGGAGGCTACACCTTC
NA	TRBJ1-2	TRBD1	17	TRBV9	CASSFRDRDLSDYGYTF	TGTGCCAGCAGCTTTAGGGACAGGGATCTGTCTGACTATGGCTACACCTTC
NA	TRBJ2-1	TRBD1	13	TRBV6-1	CASRGQGYNEQFF	TGTGCCAGCAGGGGACAGGGCTACAATGAGCAGTTCTTC
NA	TRBJ2-1	TRBD2	14	TRBV5-1	CASSLAGSYNEQFF	TGCGCCAGCAGCCTAGCGGGCTCCTACAATGAGCAGTTCTTC
once	TRBJ1-2	NA	12	TRBV5-1	CASSAAEYGYTF	TGCGCCAGCAGCGCGGCAGAGTATGGCTACACCTTC
NA	TRBJ2-3	NA	16	TRBV27	CASSLLAAEGTDTQYF	TGTGCCAGCAGTTTATTAGCAGCGGAGGGCACAGATACGCAGTATTTT
NA	TRBJ1-3	NA	16	TRBV25-1	CASSGWSSPSGNTIYF	TGTGCCAGCAGTGGTTGGAGCTCTCCGTCTGGAAACACCATATATTTT
NA	TRBJ2-2	TRBD2	18	TRBV5-1	CASSRLGTSGVNTGELFF	TGCGCCAGCAGCCGGTTGGGGACTAGCGGGGTGAACACCGGGGAGCTGTTTTTT
once	TRBJ2-3	TRBD2	16	TRBV5-1	CASSLGLPAGRDTQYF	TGCGCCAGCAGCTTGGGGTTACCAGCGGGGAGGGATACGCAGTATTTT
NA	TRBJ1-5	TRBD1	15	TRBV5-1	CASSFGQGENQPQHF	TGCGCCAGCAGCTTCGGACAGGGGGAAAATCAGCCCCAGCATTTT
NA	TRBJ1-2	NA	15	TRBV27	CAAGNFGDLNYGYTF	TGTGCCGCAGGGAACTTTGGGGATCTTAACTATGGCTACACCTTC